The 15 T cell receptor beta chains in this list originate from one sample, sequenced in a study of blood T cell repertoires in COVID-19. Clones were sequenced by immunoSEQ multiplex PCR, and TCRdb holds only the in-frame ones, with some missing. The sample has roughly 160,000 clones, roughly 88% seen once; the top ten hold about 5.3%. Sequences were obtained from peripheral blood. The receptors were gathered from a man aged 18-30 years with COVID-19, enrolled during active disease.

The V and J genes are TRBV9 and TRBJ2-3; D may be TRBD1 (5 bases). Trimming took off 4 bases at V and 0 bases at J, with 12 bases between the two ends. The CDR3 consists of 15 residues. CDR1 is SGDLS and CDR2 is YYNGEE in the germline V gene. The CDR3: CASSKGVSSTDTQYF. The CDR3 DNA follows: TGTGCCAGCAGCAAAGGGGTATCTAGCACAGATACGCAGTATTTT.

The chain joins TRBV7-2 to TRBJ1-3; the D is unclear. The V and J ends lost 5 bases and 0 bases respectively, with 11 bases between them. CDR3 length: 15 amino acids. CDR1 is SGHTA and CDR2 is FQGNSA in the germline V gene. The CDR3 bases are TGTGCCAGCAGCCTCGACTGGCGCTCTGGAAACACCATATATTTT. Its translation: CASSLDWRSGNTIYF.

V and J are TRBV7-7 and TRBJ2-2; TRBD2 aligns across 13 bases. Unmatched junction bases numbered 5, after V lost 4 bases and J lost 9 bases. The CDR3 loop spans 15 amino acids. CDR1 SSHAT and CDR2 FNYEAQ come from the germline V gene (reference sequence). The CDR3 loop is CASSSGLAGVRELFF. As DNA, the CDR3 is TGTGCCAGCAGCTCCGGACTAGCGGGAGTACGGGAGCTGTTTTTT.

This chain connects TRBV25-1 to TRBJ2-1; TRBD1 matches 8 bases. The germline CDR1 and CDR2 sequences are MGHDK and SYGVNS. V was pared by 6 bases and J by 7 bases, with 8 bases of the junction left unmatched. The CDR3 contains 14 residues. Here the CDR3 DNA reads TGTGCCAGCAGGGCGGACAGGGCTCGGAATGAGCAGTTCTTC. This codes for CASRADRARNEQFF.

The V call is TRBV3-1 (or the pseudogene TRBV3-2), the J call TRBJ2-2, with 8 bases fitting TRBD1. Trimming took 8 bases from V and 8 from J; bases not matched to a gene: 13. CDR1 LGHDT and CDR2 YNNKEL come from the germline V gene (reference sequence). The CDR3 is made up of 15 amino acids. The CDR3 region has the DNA TGTGCCAGCGGAATTTCAGGGGGCGCATTGGGGGAGCTGTTTTTT. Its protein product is CASGISGGALGELFF.

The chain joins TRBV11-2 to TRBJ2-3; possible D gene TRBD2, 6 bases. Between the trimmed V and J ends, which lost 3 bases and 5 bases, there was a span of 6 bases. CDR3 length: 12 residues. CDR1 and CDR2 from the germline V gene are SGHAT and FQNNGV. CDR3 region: CASSLGGDTQYF. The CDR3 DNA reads TGTGCCAGCAGCTTGGGGGGAGATACGCAGTATTTT.

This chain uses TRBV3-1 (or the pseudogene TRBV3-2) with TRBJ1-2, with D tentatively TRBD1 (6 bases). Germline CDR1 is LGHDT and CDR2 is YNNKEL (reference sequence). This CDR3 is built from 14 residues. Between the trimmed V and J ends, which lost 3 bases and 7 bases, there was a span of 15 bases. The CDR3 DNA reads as TGTGCCAGCAGCCATGGGACAAGGGCGGGTGGCTACACCTTC. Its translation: CASSHGTRAGGYTF.

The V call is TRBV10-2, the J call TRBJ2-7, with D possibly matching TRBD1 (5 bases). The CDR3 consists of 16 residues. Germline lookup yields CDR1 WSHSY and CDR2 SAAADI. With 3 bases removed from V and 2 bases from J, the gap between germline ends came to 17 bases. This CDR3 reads CASSDGQGRGAYEQYF. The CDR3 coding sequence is TGCGCCAGCAGTGATGGTCAGGGAAGGGGCGCCTACGAGCAGTACTTC.

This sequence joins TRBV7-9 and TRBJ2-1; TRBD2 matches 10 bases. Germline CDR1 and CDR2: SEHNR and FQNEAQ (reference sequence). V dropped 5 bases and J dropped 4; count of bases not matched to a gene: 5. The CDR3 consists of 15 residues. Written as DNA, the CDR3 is TGTGCCAGCAGCGATACTAGCGGGGATTACAATGAGCAGTTCTTC. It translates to CASSDTSGDYNEQFF.

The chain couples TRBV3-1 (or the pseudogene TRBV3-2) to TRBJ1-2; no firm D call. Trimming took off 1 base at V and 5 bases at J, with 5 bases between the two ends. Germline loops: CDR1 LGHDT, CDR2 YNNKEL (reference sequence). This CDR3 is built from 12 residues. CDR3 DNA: TGTGCCAGCAGCCAAGGGGAGTATGGCTACACCTTC. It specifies CASSQGEYGYTF.

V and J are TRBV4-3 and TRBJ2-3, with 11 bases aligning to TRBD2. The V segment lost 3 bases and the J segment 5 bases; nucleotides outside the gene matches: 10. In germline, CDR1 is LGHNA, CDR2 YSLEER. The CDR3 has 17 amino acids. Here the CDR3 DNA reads TGCGCCAGCAGCCACACACTGGGACTAGCGGAAGAAGATACGCAGTATTTT. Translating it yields CASSHTLGLAEEDTQYF.

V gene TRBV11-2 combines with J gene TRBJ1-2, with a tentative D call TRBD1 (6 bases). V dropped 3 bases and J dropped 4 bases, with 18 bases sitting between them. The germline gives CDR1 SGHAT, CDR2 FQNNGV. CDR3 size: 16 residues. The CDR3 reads CASSFHRELRVYGYTF. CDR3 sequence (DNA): TGTGCCAGCAGCTTCCACAGGGAGTTGCGCGTCTATGGCTACACCTTC.

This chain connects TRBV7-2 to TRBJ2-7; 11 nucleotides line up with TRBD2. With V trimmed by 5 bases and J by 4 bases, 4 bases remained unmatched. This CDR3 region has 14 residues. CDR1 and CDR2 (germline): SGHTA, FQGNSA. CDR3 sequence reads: CASSPGTSGYEQYF. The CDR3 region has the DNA TGTGCCAGCAGCCCCGGGACTAGCGGATACGAGCAGTACTTC. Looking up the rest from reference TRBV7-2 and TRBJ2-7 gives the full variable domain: GAGVSQSPSNKVTEKGKDVELRCDPISGHTALYWYRQSLGQGLEFLIYFQGNSAPDKSGLPSDRFSAERTGGSVSTLTIQRTQQEDSAVYLCASSPGTSGYEQYFGPGTRLTVT.

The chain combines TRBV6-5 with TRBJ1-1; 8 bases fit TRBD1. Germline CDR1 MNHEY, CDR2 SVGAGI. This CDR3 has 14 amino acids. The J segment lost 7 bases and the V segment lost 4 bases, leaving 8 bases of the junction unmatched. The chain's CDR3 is CASSFMTGEDEAFF. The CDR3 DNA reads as TGTGCCAGCAGTTTCATGACAGGGGAAGATGAAGCTTTCTTT.

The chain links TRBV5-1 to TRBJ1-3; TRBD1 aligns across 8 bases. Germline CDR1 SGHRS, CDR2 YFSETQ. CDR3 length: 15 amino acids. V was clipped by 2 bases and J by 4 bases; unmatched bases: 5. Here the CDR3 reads CASSLTGGTGNTIYF. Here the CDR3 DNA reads TGCGCCAGCAGCTTAACAGGGGGGACAGGAAACACCATATATTTT. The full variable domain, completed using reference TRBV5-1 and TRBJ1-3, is KAGVTQTPRYLIKTRGQQVTLSCSPISGHRSVSWYQQTPGQGLQFLFEYFSETQRNKGNFPGRFSGRQFSNSRSEMNVSTLELGDSALYLCASSLTGGTGNTIYFGEGSWLTVV.